This T cell receptor beta chain was documented in a study of shared clonotypes between healthy human individuals. The CDR3 sequence is 17 residues long. Germline-derived CDR1 and CDR2 are SEHNR and FQNEAQ (reference sequence). The V and J ends lost 3 bases and 0 bases, in that order; junction bases with no gene match: 5. Notes on this clone: The antigen remains undetermined.

The method was immunoSEQ multiplex PCR; TCRdb's version includes in-frame clones alone and lacks a portion of them. The repertoire holds 1.5 million to 2.5 million clones, with about 95% as singletons. Terminally differentiated effector memory CD45RA+ cells were left out of the naive CD8 fraction, which was CD45RO-negative and positively selected for CCR7. General study findings and limits: Researchers found naive subsets generally carried larger estimated richness than memory subsets.

Sequencing was carried out using naive CD8+ T cells sorted from blood. The gene calls are TRBV7-9 and TRBJ2-2, with 9 bases aligning to TRBD1. The receptor's source is a man in his late teens or twenties in good health. The CDR3 DNA reads as TGTGCCAGCAGCTTCCGGGACAGGGTGCCGAACACCGGGGAGCTGTTTTTT. Amino acids: CASSFRDRVPNTGELFF.